This T cell receptor (beta chain) was documented in a study of cytomegalovirus exposure and HLA in healthy donors. Study observations and caveats: Confirmation was obtained in vitro that a few CMV-associated chains are specific for CMV antigens. Donor immune exposure was known only as CMV serostatus.

13 Jbeta primers and 60 Vbeta primers were used for the PCR. Measured with immunoSEQ multiplex PCR; TCRdb has only the in-frame clones, and not every one. The sample comprises about 150,000 clones, approximately 81% of which are singletons, and more than 2% rests with the top ten. As regards this clone: Its antigen remains unknown.

The sequence came from a young woman in good health and CMV-seronegative. Sequencing was performed on PBMCs.

The CDR3 region has the DNA TGTGCCAGTCAGTACGCGGGCGGCTACACCTTC. This translates into CASQYAGGYTF. The chain has TRBV28 and TRBJ1-2, with D uncertain. The CDR3 covers 11 residues. CDR1 is MDHEN, CDR2 SYDVKM, per germline. V was pared by 9 bases and J by 8 bases, with 13 bases between.